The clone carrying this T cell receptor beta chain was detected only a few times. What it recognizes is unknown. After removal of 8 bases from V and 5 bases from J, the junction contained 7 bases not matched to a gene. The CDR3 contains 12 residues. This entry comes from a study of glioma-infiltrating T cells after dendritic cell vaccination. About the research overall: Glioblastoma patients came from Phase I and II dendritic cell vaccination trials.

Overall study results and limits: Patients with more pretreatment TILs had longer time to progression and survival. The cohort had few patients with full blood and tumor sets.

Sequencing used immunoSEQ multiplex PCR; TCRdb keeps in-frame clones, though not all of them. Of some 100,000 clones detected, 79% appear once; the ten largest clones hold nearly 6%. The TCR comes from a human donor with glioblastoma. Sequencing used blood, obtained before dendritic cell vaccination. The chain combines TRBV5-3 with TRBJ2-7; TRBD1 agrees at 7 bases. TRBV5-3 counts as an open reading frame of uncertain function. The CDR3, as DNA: TGTGCCAGTCGACAGGGTAGCCACGAGCAGTACTTC. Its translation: CASRQGSHEQYF.